A selection of T cell receptor beta chains follows, all from one sample in a study of CD8 T cells in ankylosing spondylitis. MiXCR was run by TCRdb on the 5' RACE reads, yielding one entry per CDR3 protein. Of approximately 500,000 distinct CDR3 sequences listed, about 13% are singletons. What was sequenced was blood, either unsorted or a sorted T cell fraction (not recorded which). Receptor source: a male donor with ankylosing spondylitis. The CDR3 runs from the conserved cysteine through the conserved F or W. The D gene is left open where the match is weak. Size values are once, few and many counts, or a class for expanded clones, and some rows have none.

J gene,D gene,clone size,V gene,CDR3 protein,CDR3 DNA
TRBJ2-5,-,-,TRBV11-1,CASSFEGRVSGETQYF,TGTGCCAGCAGCTTCGAGGGCAGGGTCAGTGGAGAGACCCAGTACTTC
TRBJ2-7,-,-,TRBV11-2,CASSLDQAYEQYF,TGTGCCAGCAGCTTAGACCAGGCGTACGAGCAGTACTTC
TRBJ1-2,TRBD1,few,TRBV12-3/TRBV12-4,CASSPGQGPYSYTF,TGTGCCAGCAGCCCCGGACAGGGTCCCTATAGCTACACCTTC
TRBJ1-2,TRBD1,once,TRBV29-1,CSGAGQGARGYIF,TGCAGCGGGGCGGGACAGGGGGCGAGAGGCTACATCTTC
TRBJ1-2,-,-,TRBV2,CASIEGVEFPTGYTF,TGTGCCAGCATTGAAGGGGTAGAATTTCCGACTGGCTACACCTTC
TRBJ1-4,-,-,TRBV7-8,CASSLSRRTVFNEKLFF,TGTGCCAGCAGCTTAAGCCGCCGGACTGTATTTAATGAAAAACTGTTTTTT
TRBJ2-2,TRBD1,-,TRBV20-1,CCARPWTGENTGELFF,TGCTGTGCTAGGCCGTGGACAGGAGAGAACACCGGGGAGCTGTTTTTT
TRBJ2-3,-,-,TRBV20-1,CSAQGWVGYTDTQYF,TGCAGTGCCCAAGGGTGGGTAGGCTACACAGATACGCAGTATTTT
TRBJ2-5,-,few,TRBV20-1,CSARGGQETQYF,TGCAGTGCTAGGGGGGGACAAGAGACCCAGTACTTC
TRBJ2-1,-,-,TRBV9,CASSEYGSDDEQFF,TGTGCCAGCAGCGAGTACGGGAGCGACGATGAGCAGTTCTTC
TRBJ2-5,TRBD2,-,TRBV7-2,CASSRGSGRAGWETQYF,TGTGCCAGCAGCCGTGGCAGCGGGAGGGCCGGGTGGGAGACCCAGTACTTC
TRBJ1-1,-,few,TRBV25-1,CASSEYGGTWPTEAFF,TGTGCCAGCAGTGAATATGGGGGGACCTGGCCCACTGAAGCTTTCTTT
TRBJ1-2,-,-,TRBV14,CASSQTPTYGYTF,TGTGCCAGCAGCCAAACCCCCACTTATGGCTACACCTTC
TRBJ1-1,-,-,TRBV5-1,CASSLGTRATNTEAFF,TGCGCCAGCAGCTTGGGCACCCGGGCTACGAACACTGAAGCTTTCTTT
TRBJ2-3,-,few,TRBV12-3/TRBV12-4,CASIKLGPTDTQYF,TGTGCCAGCATCAAACTAGGACCCACAGATACGCAGTATTTT
TRBJ2-1,TRBD2,many,TRBV12-3/TRBV12-4,CASSLSGNRDEQFF,TGTGCCAGCAGTCTTAGCGGGAATAGAGATGAGCAGTTCTTC
TRBJ2-1,-,-,TRBV12-3/TRBV12-4,CASSPYRNGFPNEQFF,TGTGCCAGCAGTCCTTACAGGAATGGATTCCCCAATGAGCAGTTCTTC